The 12 T cell receptor beta chains below were found in one sample sequenced in a study of T cells in Graves' hyperthyroidism and ophthalmopathy. RNA transcripts gave rise to amplified TCR beta CDR3 regions. The TCR CDR3 was amplified in a first-round RT-PCR using the HTBI primer set. From the multiplex PCR reads, TCRdb called clonotypes with MiXCR, one entry per CDR3 protein. The sample yields about 700,000 distinct CDR3 sequences, 12% to 15% seen once. Specimen: blood. The receptors originated from a woman between 18 and 29 years old with Graves' hyperthyroidism.

The CDR3: CSARDWDIGNQPQHF. The CDR3 DNA sequence: TGCAGTGCTAGAGATTGGGACATTGGCAATCAGCCCCAGCATTTT. The chain employs TRBV20-1 and TRBJ1-5, with D possibly matching TRBD1 (6 bases). Per germline, CDR1 DFQATT and CDR2 SNEGSKA (reference sequence). Trimming shortened V by 0 bases and J by 2 bases, and 11 bases separated the two germline ends. The CDR3 contains 15 residues.

This clonotype was seen more than once but under ten times. The J gene is TRBJ2-7, the V gene TRBV27, with 11 bases that match TRBD2. Germline V gene lookup returns CDR1 MNHEY and CDR2 SMNVEV (reference sequence). The junction had 4 bases not matched to a gene; V was cut back by 4 bases and J by 2 bases. The CDR3 extends over 15 amino acids. CDR3 region: CASSSSGLAAYEQYF. CDR3 coding DNA: TGTGCCAGCAGTTCATCGGGACTAGCGGCCTACGAGCAGTACTTC.

Details on this clonotype: A read error may explain this, as a much larger clone is one base away. The chain is built from TRBV6-2 or TRBV6-3 and TRBJ2-1, with 8 bases that match TRBD2. This CDR3 spans 15 amino acids. Germline V CDR1 and CDR2: MNHEY, SVGEGT. J gave up 3 bases and V 1 base, and 2 bases lay outside the gene matches. The CDR3 loop is CASSYYGTSYNEQFF. The CDR3 bases are TGTGCCAGCAGTTACTACGGGACTAGCTACAATGAGCAGTTCTTC.

Of note for this clonotype: A read error may be the cause here, since a much bigger clone is one base away. The V gene is TRBV5-1, the J gene TRBJ2-1; the D gene is possibly TRBD1 (5 bases). Germline V gene sequence: CDR1 SGHRS, CDR2 YFSETQ. The CDR3 sequence is 14 residues long. This CDR3 is CASTKGLSYNERFF. In DNA, the CDR3 is TGCGCCAGCACTAAGGGGTTATCCTACAATGAGCGGTTCTTC.

This clonotype was detected ten times or more. V and J are TRBV28 and TRBJ2-2; TRBD2 might be the D (6 bases). The CDR3 runs 15 residues. Trimming cost V 7 bases and J 0 bases, with 12 bases left between them. Germline V gene data show CDR1 as MDHEN and CDR2 as SYDVKM. CDR3 in amino acids: CASTTWGANTGELFF. Here the CDR3 DNA reads TGTGCCAGCACGACGTGGGGGGCGAACACCGGGGAGCTGTTTTTT. Looking up the rest from reference TRBV28 and TRBJ2-2 gives the full variable domain: DVKVTQSSRYLVKRTGEKVFLECVQDMDHENMFWYRQDPGLGLRLIYFSYDVKMKEKGDIPEGYSVSREKKERFSLILESASTNQTSMYLCASTTWGANTGELFFGEGSRLTVL.

This clonotype was counted ten times or more. V and J are TRBV20-1 and TRBJ2-7, with D perhaps matching TRBD1 (5 bases). This CDR3 is 14 amino acids long. The germline CDR1 and CDR2 sequences are DFQATT and SNEGSKA (reference sequence). Deletions cut 0 bases from V and 7 bases from J, with 16 bases between. CDR3 in DNA: TGCAGTGCTAGAGATCGTCAGGGATTGAAAGAGCAGTACTTC. Translating it yields CSARDRQGLKEQYF.

This clonotype was picked up many times. The chain couples TRBV11-2 to TRBJ1-2, with D possibly TRBD1 on 6 matching bases. This CDR3 has 15 amino acids. Germline-derived CDR1 and CDR2 are SGHAT and FQNNGV. V was cut by 5 bases and J by 6 bases, with 19 bases left in between. CDR3 region: CASSAYRGAVDGYTF. The CDR3 bases are TGTGCCAGCAGCGCCTATCGGGGGGCAGTGGATGGCTACACCTTC.

This clonotype came up many times. The rearrangement joins TRBV11-2 to TRBJ2-3; the match to TRBD2 covers 7 bases. CDR3 size: 16 residues. Germline CDR1 SGHAT, CDR2 FQNNGV. V gave up 1 base and J gave up 5 bases; unmatched junction bases: 9. This CDR3 is CASSLGSLAEGDTQYF. The CDR3, as DNA: TGTGCCAGCAGCTTAGGGAGCCTAGCGGAAGGAGATACGCAGTATTTT.

This clonotype showed up many times. The genes are TRBV20-1 and TRBJ1-2, with 10 bases that match TRBD1. Trimming removed 3 bases from V and 0 bases from J; junction bases left unmatched: 10. This CDR3 comprises 17 residues. CDR1 is DFQATT and CDR2 is SNEGSKA in the germline V gene (reference sequence). The CDR3 DNA reads as TGCAGTGCTAGCGGGGTCGGGACAGGGGATCCTAACTATGGCTACACCTTC. Translating it yields CSASGVGTGDPNYGYTF.

The V gene is TRBV3-1, the J gene TRBJ2-3, with TRBD2 matching over 12 bases. The CDR3 extends over 18 amino acids. Unmatched junction bases numbered 9, after V lost 4 bases and J lost 1 base. Germline assignment: CDR1 LGHDT and CDR2 YNNKEL (reference sequence). CDR3 sequence reads: CASSPRLAGVSGTDTQYF. The CDR3 nucleotides are TGTGCCAGCAGCCCGAGACTAGCGGGAGTGAGTGGCACAGATACGCAGTATTTT.

This clonotype was found many times. V and J are TRBV6-1 and TRBJ2-2; TRBD2 is a possible D gene (6 bases). Germline V gene data show CDR1 as MNHNS and CDR2 as SASEGT. The V and J ends lost 7 bases and 6 bases respectively, with 15 bases between them. This CDR3 has 14 amino acids. This CDR3 is CASTEGGDPGELFF. CDR3 DNA: TGTGCCAGCACCGAAGGAGGGGATCCCGGGGAGCTGTTTTTT.

This chain links TRBV5-1 with TRBJ2-2; TRBD1 matches 9 bases. Per germline, CDR1 SGHRS and CDR2 YFSETQ. The trim removed 4 bases at V and 3 bases at J, leaving 4 bases unmatched. There are 15 residues in the CDR3. The CDR3: CASSLYRGHTGELFF. In nucleotides, the CDR3 is TGCGCCAGCAGCCTCTACAGGGGGCACACCGGGGAGCTGTTTTTT.